What follows are 6 T cell receptor beta chains derived from one specimen sequenced in a study of cytomegalovirus exposure and HLA in healthy donors. Primers: 60 Vbeta forward and 13 Jbeta reverse. TCRdb keeps only in-frame clones here, not all; method: immunoSEQ multiplex PCR. The sample lists roughly 87,000 clones; about 81% were seen once. Sequencing was carried out using PBMCs. These receptors all stem from a man in his sixties in good health and CMV-seronegative.

V and J are TRBV5-4 and TRBJ1-2; D unresolved. The V gene lost 0 bases and the J gene lost 3 bases, with 12 bases spanning the gap. This CDR3 region has 15 residues. Germline V gene lookup returns CDR1 SGHNT and CDR2 YYREEE (reference sequence). The CDR3 DNA follows: TGTGCCAGCAGCTTGGAGAGGCGAGGAGACTATGGCTACACCTTC. Amino acids: CASSLERRGDYGYTF.

The chain links TRBV30 to TRBJ1-4; D is perhaps TRBD1 (5 bases). The CDR3 has 11 residues. Germline V gene sequence: CDR1 GTSNPN, CDR2 SVGIG (reference sequence). Deletions cut 0 bases from V and 16 bases from J, with 12 bases between. Here the CDR3 reads CAWSVGQGRFF. The CDR3 DNA sequence: TGTGCCTGGAGTGTCGGCCAGGGAAGGTTTTTT. Combining the CDR3 with reference TRBV30 and TRBJ1-4 gives the whole variable domain SQTIHQWPATLVQPVGSPLSLECTVEGTSNPNLYWYRQAAGRGLQLLFYSVGIGQISSEVPQNLSASRPQDRQFILSSKKLLLSDSGFYLCAWSVGQGRFFGSGTQLSVL.

V is TRBV15 and J is TRBJ2-5, with a tentative D call TRBD1 (5 bases). The J call is in doubt because the DNA end fits TRBJ2-7 better. The CDR3 length is 14 residues. Germline-derived CDR1 and CDR2 are LNHNV and YYDKDF (reference sequence). CDR3 nucleotide sequence: TGTGCCACCAGCAGAGATCTGCAGGGCTACGAGCAGTACTTC. Translating gives CATSRDLQGYEQYF.

The genes are TRBV6-1 and TRBJ2-1, with TRBD1 identical over 9 bases. V shed 8 bases, J shed 5 bases, and the junction held 7 bases outside the gene matches. Looked up from germline, CDR1 is MNHNS and CDR2 is SASEGT. The CDR3 length is 14 residues. CDR3 nucleotides: TGTGCCAGCGGGAGGGACAGGGCGGACAATGAGCAGTTCTTC. Its protein product is CASGRDRADNEQFF.

The V and J genes are TRBV4-2 and TRBJ2-3; 8 nucleotides agree with TRBD2. J lost 2 bases, V lost 4 bases, and 8 bases had no gene match. CDR3 length: 16 amino acids. Germline V gene sequence: CDR1 LGHNA, CDR2 YNFKEQ. This CDR3 is CASSRDGRGDTDTQYF. In DNA form, the CDR3 reads TGTGCCAGCAGCCGAGACGGGCGGGGGGACACAGATACGCAGTATTTT.

J is TRBJ1-2 and V is TRBV18; the D gene is possibly TRBD1 (6 bases). Trimming took 2 bases from V and 2 from J, leaving 12 bases between them. The CDR3 contains 15 residues. Germline CDR1 reads KGHSH; CDR2 reads LQKENI. CDR3 coding DNA: TGTGCCAGCTCACCAACAACAGGGTCCAACTATGGCTACACCTTC. Its protein is CASSPTTGSNYGYTF.